Listed here are 9 T cell receptor beta chains from one sample, sequenced in a study of cytomegalovirus exposure and HLA in healthy donors. The PCR was carried out with 60 Vbeta primers and 13 Jbeta primers. Some clones are missing from TCRdb's copy, which holds only in-frame ones; the method was immunoSEQ multiplex PCR. Seen here are roughly 95,000 clones, roughly four fifths observed once, and the top ten hold roughly 3.5%. Input material: PBMCs. These receptors all come from a man aged 25-45 years in good health and CMV-seropositive.

This clone has only one observation. V usage is TRBV5-1 and J usage is TRBJ1-1; D gene uncertain. The CDR3 consists of 14 residues. Between the trimmed V and J ends, which lost 0 bases and 5 bases, there was a span of 11 bases. CDR1 is SGHRS and CDR2 is YFSETQ in the germline V gene. The CDR3 loop is CASSLGSPGTEAFF. CDR3 nucleotides: TGCGCCAGCAGCTTGGGGTCCCCGGGGACTGAAGCTTTCTTT.

The V gene is TRBV19, the J gene TRBJ2-7; TRBD1 matches at 7 bases. Germline lookup yields CDR1 LNHDA and CDR2 SQIVND (reference sequence). After removal of 6 bases from V and 2 bases from J, the junction contained 7 bases not matched to a gene. The CDR3 length is 14 residues. CDR3 nucleotide sequence: TGTGCCAGTAGAACCGGGACAGATACCTACGAGCAGTACTTC. It yields the protein CASRTGTDTYEQYF.

CDR3 DNA: TGTGCCACCAGCAGATCTGGGGGCAGCACTGAAGCTTTCTTT. Its translation is CATSRSGGSTEAFF. The chain combines TRBV15 with TRBJ1-1, with a possible D match to TRBD1 (6 bases). Germline CDR1 is LNHNV and CDR2 is YYDKDF (reference sequence). Between the trimmed V and J ends, which lost 2 bases and 4 bases, there was a span of 11 bases. There are 14 residues in the CDR3.

The chain carries TRBV2 and TRBJ2-2; 7 bases line up with TRBD1. The CDR3 contains 14 residues. The J segment lost 4 bases and the V segment lost 3 bases, leaving 2 bases of the junction unmatched. Germline V gene lookup returns CDR1 SNHLY and CDR2 FYNNEI. The CDR3 sequence is CASSETGRTGELFF. The CDR3 DNA is TGTGCCAGCAGTGAGACAGGGCGCACCGGGGAGCTGTTTTTT.

As for this clone: At the DNA level, this CDR3 is encoded by other sequences in the same sample as well. The chain carries TRBV30 and TRBJ2-2, with D possibly being TRBD2 (5 bases). The CDR3 extends over 12 amino acids. The V end lost 2 bases, the J end lost 6 bases, and 7 bases lay between the germline ends. Germline V gene data show CDR1 as GTSNPN and CDR2 as SVGIG (reference sequence). The CDR3 DNA follows: TGTGCCTGGAGTCCGAGGGCCGGGGAGCTGTTTTTT. It codes for CAWSPRAGELFF.

The chain has TRBV19 and TRBJ1-2; D unclear. Germline CDR1 and CDR2: LNHDA and SQIVND (reference sequence). The CDR3 loop spans 12 amino acids. Deletions cut 5 bases from V and 4 bases from J, with 8 bases between. The CDR3 DNA follows: TGTGCCAGTAGTGACTGGAGCTATGGCTACACCTTC. Translated, it gives CASSDWSYGYTF.

The chain links TRBV28 to TRBJ2-1; D ambiguous. The CDR3 loop spans 13 amino acids. V was cut by 1 base and J by 8 bases, with 9 bases left in between. Germline V gene data show CDR1 as MDHEN and CDR2 as SYDVKM. The CDR3 DNA is TGTGCCAGCAGTTTATATGCGATGGATGAGCAGTTCTTC. It specifies CASSLYAMDEQFF.

V usage is TRBV16 and J usage is TRBJ1-5; 8 nucleotides line up with TRBD1. With 0 bases clipped from V and 6 bases from J, the junction kept 4 bases outside the gene matches. The CDR3 length is 15 residues. CDR1 is KGHSY and CDR2 is FQNENV in the germline V gene. This chain's CDR3 is CASSQSTQGAQPQHF. CDR3 sequence (DNA): TGTGCCAGCAGCCAATCAACTCAGGGGGCTCAGCCCCAGCATTTT.

This rearrangement joins TRBV12-1 to TRBJ2-2; TRBD2 is the table's D call and was not checked against the DNA. TRBV12-1 is marked as a pseudogene. There are 16 residues in the CDR3. The DNA for the CDR3 is TGTGCCAGCAGCCGTACTAGCGGGAGAATTTCCGGGGAGCTGTTTTTT. This translates into CASSRTSGRISGELFF.